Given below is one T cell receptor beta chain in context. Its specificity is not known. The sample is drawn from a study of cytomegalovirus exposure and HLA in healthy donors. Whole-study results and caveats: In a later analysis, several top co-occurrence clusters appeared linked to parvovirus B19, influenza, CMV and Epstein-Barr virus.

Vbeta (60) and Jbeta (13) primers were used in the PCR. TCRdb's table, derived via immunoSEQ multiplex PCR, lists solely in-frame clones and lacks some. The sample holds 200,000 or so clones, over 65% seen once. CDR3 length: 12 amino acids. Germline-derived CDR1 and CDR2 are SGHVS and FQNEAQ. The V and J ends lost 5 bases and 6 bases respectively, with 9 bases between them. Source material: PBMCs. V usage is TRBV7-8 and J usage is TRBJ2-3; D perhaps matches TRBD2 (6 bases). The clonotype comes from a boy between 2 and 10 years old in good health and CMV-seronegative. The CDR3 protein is CASSTGVDTQYF. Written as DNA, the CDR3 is TGTGCCAGCAGCACGGGGGTCGATACGCAGTATTTT.